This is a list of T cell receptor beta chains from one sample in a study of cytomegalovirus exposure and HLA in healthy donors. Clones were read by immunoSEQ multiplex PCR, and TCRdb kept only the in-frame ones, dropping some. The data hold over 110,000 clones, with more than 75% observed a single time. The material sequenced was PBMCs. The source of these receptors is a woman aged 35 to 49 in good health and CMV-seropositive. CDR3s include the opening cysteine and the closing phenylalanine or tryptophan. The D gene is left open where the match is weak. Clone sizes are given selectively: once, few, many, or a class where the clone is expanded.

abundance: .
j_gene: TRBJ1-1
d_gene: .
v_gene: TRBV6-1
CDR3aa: CASRRLPVNTEAFF
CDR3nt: TGTGCCAGCAGGCGACTCCCCGTGAACACTGAAGCTTTCTTT

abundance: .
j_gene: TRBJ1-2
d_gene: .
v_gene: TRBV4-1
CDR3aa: CASSRPGENYGYTF
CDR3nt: TGCGCCAGCAGCCGCCCAGGGGAGAACTATGGCTACACCTTC

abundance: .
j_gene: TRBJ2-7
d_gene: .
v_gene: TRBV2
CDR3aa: CASRGQGTGEQYF
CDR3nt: TGTGCCAGCAGGGGGCAGGGTACCGGCGAGCAGTACTTC

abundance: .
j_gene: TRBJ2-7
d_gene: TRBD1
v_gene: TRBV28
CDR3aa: CASTPGQGSYEQYF
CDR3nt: TGTGCCAGCACCCCGGGACAGGGTTCCTACGAGCAGTACTTC

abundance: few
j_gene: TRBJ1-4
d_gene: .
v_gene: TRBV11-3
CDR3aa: CASSFDRTNEKLFF
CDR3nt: TGTGCCAGCAGCTTTGACAGAACTAATGAAAAACTGTTTTTT

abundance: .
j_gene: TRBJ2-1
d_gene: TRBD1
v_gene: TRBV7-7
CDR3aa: CASSHRDRGKYEQFF
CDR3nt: TGTGCTAGCAGCCACCGGGACAGGGGGAAATATGAGCAGTTCTTC

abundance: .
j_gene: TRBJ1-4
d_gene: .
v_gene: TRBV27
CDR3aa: CASSGITNEKLFF
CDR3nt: TGTGCCAGCTCAGGGATAACTAATGAAAAACTGTTTTTT

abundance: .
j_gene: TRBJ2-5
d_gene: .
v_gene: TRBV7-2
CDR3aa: CASSLDSHQETQYF
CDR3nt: TGTGCCAGCAGCTTAGATAGTCACCAAGAGACCCAGTACTTC

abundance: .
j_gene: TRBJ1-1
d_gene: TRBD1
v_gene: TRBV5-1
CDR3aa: CASSWTGVTEAFF
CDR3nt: TGCGCCAGCAGCTGGACAGGGGTCACTGAAGCTTTCTTT

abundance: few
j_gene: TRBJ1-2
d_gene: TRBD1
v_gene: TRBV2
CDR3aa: CASSVETGVYGYTF
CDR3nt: TGTGCCAGCAGTGTTGAGACAGGGGTTTATGGCTACACCTTC

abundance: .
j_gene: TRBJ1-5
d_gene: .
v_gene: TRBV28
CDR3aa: CASTLGGQPQHF
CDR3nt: TGTGCCAGCACCCTGGGGGGTCAGCCCCAGCATTTT

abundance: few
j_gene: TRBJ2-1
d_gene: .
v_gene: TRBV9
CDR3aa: CASSVAGNNEQFF
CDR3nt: TGTGCCAGCAGCGTAGCAGGGAACAATGAGCAGTTCTTC

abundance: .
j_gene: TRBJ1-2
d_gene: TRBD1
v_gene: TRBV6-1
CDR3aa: CASSEAQQGAYYGYTF
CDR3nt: TGTGCCAGCAGTGAAGCGCAACAGGGGGCGTACTATGGCTACACCTTC

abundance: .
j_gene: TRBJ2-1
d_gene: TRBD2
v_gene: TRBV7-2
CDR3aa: CASGFLAGGQFF
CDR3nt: TGTGCCAGCGGATTCCTCGCGGGAGGTCAGTTCTTC

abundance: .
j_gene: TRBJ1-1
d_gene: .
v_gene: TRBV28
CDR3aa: CASSHPDPGQEVAFF
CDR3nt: TGTGCCAGCAGTCATCCCGATCCGGGACAAGAGGTAGCTTTCTTT

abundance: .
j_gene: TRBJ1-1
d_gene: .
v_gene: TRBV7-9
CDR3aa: CASSLGAATEAFF
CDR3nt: TGTGCCAGCAGCTTAGGGGCAGCCACTGAAGCTTTCTTT

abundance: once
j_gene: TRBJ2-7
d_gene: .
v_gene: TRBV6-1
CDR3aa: CASSEARCCPYF
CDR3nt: TGTGCCAGCAGTGAAGCCCGGTGTTGTCCGTACTTC

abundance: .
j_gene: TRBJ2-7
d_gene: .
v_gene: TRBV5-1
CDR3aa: CASSLASGAFYEQYF
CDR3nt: TGCGCCAGCAGCTTGGCCTCAGGGGCCTTCTACGAGCAGTACTTC

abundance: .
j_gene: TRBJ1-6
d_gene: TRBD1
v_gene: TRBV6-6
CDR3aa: CASTLDRGQSPLHF
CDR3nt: TGTGCCAGCACCCTCGACAGGGGGCAATCACCCCTCCACTTT

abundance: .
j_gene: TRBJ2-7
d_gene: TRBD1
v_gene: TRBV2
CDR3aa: CASRGTARTYEQYF
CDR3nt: TGTGCCAGCAGGGGGACAGCTAGAACCTACGAGCAGTACTTC

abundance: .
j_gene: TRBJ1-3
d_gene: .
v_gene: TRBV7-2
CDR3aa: CASSSYGGNTIYF
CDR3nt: TGTGCCAGCAGCTCGTACGGGGGAAACACCATATATTTT

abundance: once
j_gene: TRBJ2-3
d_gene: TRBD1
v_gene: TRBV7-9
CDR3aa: CASSLAGDRDGDTQYF
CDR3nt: TGTGCCAGCAGCTTAGCCGGAGACAGGGATGGAGATACGCAGTATTTT

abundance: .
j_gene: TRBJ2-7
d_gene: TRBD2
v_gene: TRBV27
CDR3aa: CASSLSRGGGEQYF
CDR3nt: TGTGCCAGCAGTTTATCAAGAGGCGGGGGCGAGCAGTACTTC

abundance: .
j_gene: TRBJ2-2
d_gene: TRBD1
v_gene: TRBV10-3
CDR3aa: CATTGTGYTGELFF
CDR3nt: TGTGCCACTACCGGGACAGGGTACACCGGGGAGCTGTTTTTT

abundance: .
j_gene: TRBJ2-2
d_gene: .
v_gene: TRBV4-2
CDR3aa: CASHPGASANTGELFF
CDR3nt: TGTGCCAGCCACCCTGGTGCTAGCGCGAACACCGGGGAGCTGTTTTTT

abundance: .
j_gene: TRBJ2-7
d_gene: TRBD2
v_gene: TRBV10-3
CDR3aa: CAIRETSGNSYEQYF
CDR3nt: TGTGCCATCAGGGAGACTAGCGGGAACTCCTACGAGCAGTACTTC

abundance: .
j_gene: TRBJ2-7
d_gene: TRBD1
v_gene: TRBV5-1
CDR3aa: CASSLESTGGAQYF
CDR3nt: TGCGCCAGCAGCTTGGAGTCGACAGGGGGAGCGCAGTACTTC

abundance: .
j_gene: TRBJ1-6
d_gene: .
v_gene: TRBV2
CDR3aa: CASSENQGSNSPLHF
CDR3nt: TGTGCCAGCAGTGAAAATCAGGGGTCAAATTCACCCCTCCACTTT

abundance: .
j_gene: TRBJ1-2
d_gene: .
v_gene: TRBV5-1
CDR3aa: CASSWTGSSINYGYTF
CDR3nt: TGCGCCAGCAGTTGGACGGGATCCTCTATAAACTATGGCTACACCTTC

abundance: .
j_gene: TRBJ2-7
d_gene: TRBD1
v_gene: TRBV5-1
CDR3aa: CASSAPETGVSYEQYF
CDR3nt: TGCGCCAGCAGCGCCCCTGAGACAGGGGTTTCCTACGAGCAGTACTTC

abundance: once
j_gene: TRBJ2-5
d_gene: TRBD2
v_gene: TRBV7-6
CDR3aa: CASSLSSGKGETQYF
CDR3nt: TGTGCCAGCAGCTTAAGTAGCGGGAAGGGAGAGACCCAGTACTTC

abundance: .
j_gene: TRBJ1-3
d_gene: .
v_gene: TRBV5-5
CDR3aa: CASSLIAGNTIYF
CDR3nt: TGTGCCAGCAGCTTGATCGCGGGAAACACCATATATTTT

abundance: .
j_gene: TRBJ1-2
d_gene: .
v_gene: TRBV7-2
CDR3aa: CASSLMGGAANYGYTF
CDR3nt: TGTGCCAGCAGCTTAATGGGGGGGGCGGCTAACTATGGCTACACCTTC

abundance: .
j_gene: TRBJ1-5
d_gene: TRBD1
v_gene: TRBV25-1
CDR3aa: CASSPGQLPSNQPQHF
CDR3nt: TGTGCCAGCTCACCGGGACAGCTTCCTAGCAATCAGCCCCAGCATTTT

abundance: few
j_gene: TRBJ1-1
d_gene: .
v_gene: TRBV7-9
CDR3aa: CASSLSEAFF
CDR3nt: TGTGCCAGCAGCTTAAGCGAAGCTTTCTTT

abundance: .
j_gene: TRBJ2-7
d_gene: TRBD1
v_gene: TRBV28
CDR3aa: CASSLAGTVNYEQYF
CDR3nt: TGTGCCAGCAGTCTCGCCGGGACAGTTAACTACGAGCAGTACTTC

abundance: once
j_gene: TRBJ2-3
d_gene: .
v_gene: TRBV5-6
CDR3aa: CASSLVESPDTQYF
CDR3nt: TGTGCCAGCAGCTTGGTTGAGAGTCCGGATACGCAGTATTTT

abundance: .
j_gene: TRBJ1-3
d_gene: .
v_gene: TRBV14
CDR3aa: CASSQDAGGGNTIYF
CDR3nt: TGTGCCAGCAGCCAAGATGCGGGGGGCGGAAACACCATATATTTT

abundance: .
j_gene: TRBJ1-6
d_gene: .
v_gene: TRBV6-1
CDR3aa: CASSELNRTPLHF
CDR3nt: TGTGCCAGCAGTGAACTAAACCGAACGCCCCTCCACTTT

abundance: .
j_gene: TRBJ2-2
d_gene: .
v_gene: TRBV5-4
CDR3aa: CASSAGLLTGELFF
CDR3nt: TGTGCCAGCAGCGCCGGACTCTTGACCGGGGAGCTGTTTTTT

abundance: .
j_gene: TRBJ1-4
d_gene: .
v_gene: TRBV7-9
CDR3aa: CASSLYGRRDNEKLFF
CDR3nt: TGTGCCAGCAGCCTCTATGGACGGAGGGACAATGAAAAACTGTTTTTT

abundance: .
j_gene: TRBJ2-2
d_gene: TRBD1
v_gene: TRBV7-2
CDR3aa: CASSLNFDRVGTGELFF
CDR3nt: TGTGCCAGCAGCTTAAATTTTGACAGGGTGGGCACCGGGGAGCTGTTTTTT

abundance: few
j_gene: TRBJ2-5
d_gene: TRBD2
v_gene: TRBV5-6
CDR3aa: CASSLLAGGRETQYF
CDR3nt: TGTGCCAGCAGCTTGCTAGCGGGAGGTAGAGAGACCCAGTACTTC

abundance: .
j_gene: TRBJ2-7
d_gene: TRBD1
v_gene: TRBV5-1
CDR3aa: CASRRDRLLLSEQYF
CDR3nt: TGCGCCAGCAGACGGGACAGGCTTCTACTTTCGGAGCAGTACTTC

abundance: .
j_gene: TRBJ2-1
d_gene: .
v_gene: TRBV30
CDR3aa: CAWKGWSPKQFF
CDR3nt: TGTGCCTGGAAGGGGTGGAGCCCCAAGCAGTTCTTC

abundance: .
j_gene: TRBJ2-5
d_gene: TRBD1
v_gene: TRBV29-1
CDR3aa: CSVDRTGGETQYF
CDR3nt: TGCAGCGTTGACCGGACAGGCGGAGAGACCCAGTACTTC

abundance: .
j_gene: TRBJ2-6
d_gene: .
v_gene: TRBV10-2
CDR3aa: CASSRFSGANVLTF
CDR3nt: TGCGCCAGCAGTCGGTTCTCTGGGGCCAACGTCCTGACTTTC

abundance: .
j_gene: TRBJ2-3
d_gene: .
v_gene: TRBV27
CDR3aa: CASSPLGAGTDTQYF
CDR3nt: TGTGCCAGCAGTCCCCTCGGGGCGGGGACAGATACGCAGTATTTT

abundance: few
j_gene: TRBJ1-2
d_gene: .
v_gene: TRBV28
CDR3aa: CASSLTVSGYTF
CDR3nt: TGTGCCAGCAGTTTGACAGTCTCTGGCTACACCTTC

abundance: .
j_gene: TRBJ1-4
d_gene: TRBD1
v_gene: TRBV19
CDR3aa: CASSIGTGSNEKLFF
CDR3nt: TGTGCCAGTAGTATTGGGACAGGGTCTAATGAAAAACTGTTTTTT

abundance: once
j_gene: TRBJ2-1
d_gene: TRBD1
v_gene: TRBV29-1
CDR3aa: CSVPGQGYEQFF
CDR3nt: TGCAGCGTACCGGGACAGGGGTACGAGCAGTTCTTC

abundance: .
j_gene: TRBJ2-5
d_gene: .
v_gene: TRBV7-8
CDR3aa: CASSWGDQLPAEHLQETQYF
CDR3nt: TGTGCCAGCAGCTGGGGCGACCAGCTTCCCGCGGAACACCTTCAAGAGACCCAGTACTTC

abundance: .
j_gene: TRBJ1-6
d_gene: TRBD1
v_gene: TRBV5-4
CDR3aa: CASSRTQGNNSPLHF
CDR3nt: TGTGCCAGCAGCCGGACACAGGGGAATAATTCACCCCTCCACTTT

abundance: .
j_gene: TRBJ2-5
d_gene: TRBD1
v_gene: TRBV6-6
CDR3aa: CASSTPDRGREETQYF
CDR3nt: TGTGCCAGCAGTACCCCGGACAGGGGGCGGGAAGAGACCCAGTACTTC

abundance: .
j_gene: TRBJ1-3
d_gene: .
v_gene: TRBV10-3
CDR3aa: CATKGNSGNTIYF
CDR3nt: TGTGCCACCAAGGGGAATTCTGGAAACACCATATATTTT

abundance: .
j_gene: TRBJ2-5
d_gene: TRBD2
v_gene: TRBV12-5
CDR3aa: CASVFSGRGETQYF
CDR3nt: TGTGCTAGTGTTTTTAGCGGGAGAGGGGAGACCCAGTACTTC

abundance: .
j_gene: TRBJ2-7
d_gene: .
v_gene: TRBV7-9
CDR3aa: CSSSPTGEGLWEQYF
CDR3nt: TGTTCCAGCAGCCCGACAGGGGAGGGTCTTTGGGAGCAGTACTTC

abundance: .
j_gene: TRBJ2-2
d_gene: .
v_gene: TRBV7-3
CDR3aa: CASQGANTGELFF
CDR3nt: TGTGCCAGCCAGGGCGCGAACACCGGGGAGCTGTTTTTT

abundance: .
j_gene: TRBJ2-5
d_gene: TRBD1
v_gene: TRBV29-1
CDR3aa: CSVVGQARETQYF
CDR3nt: TGCAGCGTTGTAGGACAGGCCCGTGAGACCCAGTACTTC

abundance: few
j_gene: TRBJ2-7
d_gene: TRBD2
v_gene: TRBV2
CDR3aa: CASSGNRLADYEQYF
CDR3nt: TGTGCCAGCAGTGGGAATCGACTAGCGGACTACGAGCAGTACTTC